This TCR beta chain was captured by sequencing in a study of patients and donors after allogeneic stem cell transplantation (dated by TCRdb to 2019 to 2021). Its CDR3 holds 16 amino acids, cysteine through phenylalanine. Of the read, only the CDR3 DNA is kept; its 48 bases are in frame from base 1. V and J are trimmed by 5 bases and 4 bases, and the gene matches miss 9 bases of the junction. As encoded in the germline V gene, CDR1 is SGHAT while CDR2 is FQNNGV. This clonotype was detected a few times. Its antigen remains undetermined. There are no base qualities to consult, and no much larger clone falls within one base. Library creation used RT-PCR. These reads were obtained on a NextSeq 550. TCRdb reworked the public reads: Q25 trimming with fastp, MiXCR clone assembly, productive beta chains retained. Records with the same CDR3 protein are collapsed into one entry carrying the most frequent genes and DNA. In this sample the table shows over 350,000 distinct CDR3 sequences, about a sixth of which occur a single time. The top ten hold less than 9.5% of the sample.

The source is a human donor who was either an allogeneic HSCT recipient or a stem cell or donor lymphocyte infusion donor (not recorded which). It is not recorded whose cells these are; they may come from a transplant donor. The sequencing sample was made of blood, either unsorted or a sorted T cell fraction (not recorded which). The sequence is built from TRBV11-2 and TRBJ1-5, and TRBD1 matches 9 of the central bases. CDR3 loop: CASSPRTGVLNQPQHF. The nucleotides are TGTGCCAGCAGCCCGAGGACAGGGGTACTGAATCAGCCCCAGCATTTT.